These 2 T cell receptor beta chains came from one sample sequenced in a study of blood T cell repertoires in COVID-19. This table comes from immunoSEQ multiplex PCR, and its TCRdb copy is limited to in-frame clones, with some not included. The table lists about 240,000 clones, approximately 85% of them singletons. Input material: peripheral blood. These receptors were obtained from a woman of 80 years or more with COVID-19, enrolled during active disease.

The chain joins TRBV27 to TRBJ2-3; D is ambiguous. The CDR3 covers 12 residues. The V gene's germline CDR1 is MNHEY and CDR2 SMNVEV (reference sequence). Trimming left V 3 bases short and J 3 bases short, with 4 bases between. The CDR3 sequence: CASSFNTDTQYF. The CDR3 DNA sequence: TGTGCCAGCAGTTTTAATACAGATACGCAGTATTTT.

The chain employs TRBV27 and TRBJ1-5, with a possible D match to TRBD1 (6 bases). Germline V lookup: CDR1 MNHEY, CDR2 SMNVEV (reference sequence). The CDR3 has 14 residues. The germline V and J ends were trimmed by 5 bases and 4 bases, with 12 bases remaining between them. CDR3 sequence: CASSEGGGNQPQHF. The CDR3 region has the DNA TGTGCCAGCAGTGAGGGGGGGGGAAATCAGCCCCAGCATTTT.